This T cell receptor (beta chain) originates from a study of early T cells in non-severe SARS-CoV-2 infection. Overall study findings and caveats: Using VDJdb, the matching emphasized anti-spike CD8 responses while missing private and CD4 specificities.

Points on this clonotype: Its matching antigen is unknown. A much larger clone lies one base from this, so it may be a read error.

With V trimmed by 3 bases and J by 2 bases, 5 bases remained unmatched. The CDR3 runs to 14 residues. Germline values: CDR1 DFQATT, CDR2 SNEGSKA (reference sequence). In the library, individual cDNA molecules carried attached unique molecular identifiers. TCRdb fed the 5' RACE reads into MiXCR, producing one record per CDR3 protein. Of almost 65,000 distinct CDR3 sequences in the sample, about 4.9% are singletons; the top ten hold 4% to 5%. Sequencing input: whole blood. The rearrangement joins TRBV20-1 to TRBJ2-3, with 7 bases fitting TRBD1. This clonotype was obtained from an adult who was a healthcare worker with PCR-confirmed SARS-CoV-2 infection or an uninfected control (not recorded which). CDR3 protein: CSARGQTITDTQYF. The CDR3 nucleotides are TGCAGTGCTAGGGGACAGACTATCACAGATACGCAGTATTTT.